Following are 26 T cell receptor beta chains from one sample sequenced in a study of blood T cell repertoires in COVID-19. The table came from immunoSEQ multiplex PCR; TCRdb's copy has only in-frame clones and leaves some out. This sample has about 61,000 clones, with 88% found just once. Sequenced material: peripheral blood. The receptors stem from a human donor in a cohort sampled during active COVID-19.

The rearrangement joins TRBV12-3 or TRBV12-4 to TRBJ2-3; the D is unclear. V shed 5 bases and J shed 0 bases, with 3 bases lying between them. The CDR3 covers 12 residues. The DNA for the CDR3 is TGTGCCAGCAGTCCTAGCACAGATACGCAGTATTTT. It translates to CASSPSTDTQYF.

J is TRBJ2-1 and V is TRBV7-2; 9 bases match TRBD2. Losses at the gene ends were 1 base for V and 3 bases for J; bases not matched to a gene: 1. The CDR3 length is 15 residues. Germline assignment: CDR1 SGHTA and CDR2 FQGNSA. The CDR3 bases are TGTGCCAGCAGCTTAGTTAGCGGGAGCTACAATGAGCAGTTCTTC. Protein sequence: CASSLVSGSYNEQFF. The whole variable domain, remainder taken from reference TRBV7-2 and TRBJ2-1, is GAGVSQSPSNKVTEKGKDVELRCDPISGHTALYWYRQSLGQGLEFLIYFQGNSAPDKSGLPSDRFSAERTGGSVSTLTIQRTQQEDSAVYLCASSLVSGSYNEQFFGPGTRLTVL.

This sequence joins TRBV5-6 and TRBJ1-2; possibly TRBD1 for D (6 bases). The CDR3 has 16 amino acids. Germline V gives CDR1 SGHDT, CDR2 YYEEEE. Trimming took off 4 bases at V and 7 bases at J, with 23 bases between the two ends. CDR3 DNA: TGTGCCAGCAGCCTAAGTCCAGGGGAGCTTATTCGTGGCTACACCTTC. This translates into CASSLSPGELIRGYTF.

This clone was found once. The CDR3 DNA reads as TGTGCCAGCAGCTTAGACGGACAGATGGCTAATGAAAAACTGTTTTTT. It encodes CASSLDGQMANEKLFF. The chain couples TRBV7-6 to TRBJ1-4; weak D call: TRBD1 (6 bases). There are 16 residues in the CDR3. Germline CDR1 is SGHVS and CDR2 is FNYEAQ. Between the trimmed V and J ends, which lost 1 base and 3 bases, there was a span of 12 bases.

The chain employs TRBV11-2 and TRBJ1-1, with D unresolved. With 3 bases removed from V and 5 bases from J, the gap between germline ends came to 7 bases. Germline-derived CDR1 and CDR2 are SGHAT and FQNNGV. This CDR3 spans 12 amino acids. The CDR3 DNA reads TGTGCCAGCAGCTTTGAGGGAACTGAAGCTTTCTTT. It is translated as CASSFEGTEAFF.

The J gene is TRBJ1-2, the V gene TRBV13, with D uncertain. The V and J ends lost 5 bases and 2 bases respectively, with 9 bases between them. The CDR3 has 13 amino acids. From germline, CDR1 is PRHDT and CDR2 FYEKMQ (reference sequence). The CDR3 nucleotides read TGTGCCAGCAGCCCGCGGGGAAACTATGGCTACACCTTC. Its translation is CASSPRGNYGYTF.

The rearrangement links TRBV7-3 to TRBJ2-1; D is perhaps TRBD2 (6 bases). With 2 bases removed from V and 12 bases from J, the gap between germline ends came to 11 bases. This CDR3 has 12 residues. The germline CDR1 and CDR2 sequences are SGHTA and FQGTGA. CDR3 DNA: TGTGCCAGCAGCTTAGGTGGAGGGAGGCAGTTCTTC. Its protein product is CASSLGGGRQFF.

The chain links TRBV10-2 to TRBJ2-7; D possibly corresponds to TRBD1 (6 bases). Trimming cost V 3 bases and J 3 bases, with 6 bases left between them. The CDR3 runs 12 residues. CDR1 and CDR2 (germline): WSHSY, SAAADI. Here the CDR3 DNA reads TGCGCCAGCAGTGAAGGGGGCTACGAGCAGTACTTC. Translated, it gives CASSEGGYEQYF.

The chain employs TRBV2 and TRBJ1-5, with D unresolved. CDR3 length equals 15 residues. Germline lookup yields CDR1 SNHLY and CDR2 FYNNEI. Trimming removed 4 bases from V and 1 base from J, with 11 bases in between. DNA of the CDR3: TGTGCCAGCAGTGGAGTGACTGGGAGCAATCAGCCCCAGCATTTT. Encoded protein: CASSGVTGSNQPQHF.

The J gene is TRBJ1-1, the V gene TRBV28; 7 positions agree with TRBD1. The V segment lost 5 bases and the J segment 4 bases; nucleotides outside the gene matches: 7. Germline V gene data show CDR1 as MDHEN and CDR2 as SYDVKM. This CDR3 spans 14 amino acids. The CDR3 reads CASSPTGVSTEAFF. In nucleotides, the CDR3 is TGTGCCAGCAGTCCTACAGGGGTCAGCACTGAAGCTTTCTTT.

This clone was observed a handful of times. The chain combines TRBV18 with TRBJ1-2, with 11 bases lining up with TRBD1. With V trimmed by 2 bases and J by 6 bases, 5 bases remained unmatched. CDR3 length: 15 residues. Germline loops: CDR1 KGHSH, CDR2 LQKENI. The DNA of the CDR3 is TGTGCCAGCTCACCAAGACGGACAGGGGGCAATGGCTACACCTTC. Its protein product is CASSPRRTGGNGYTF.

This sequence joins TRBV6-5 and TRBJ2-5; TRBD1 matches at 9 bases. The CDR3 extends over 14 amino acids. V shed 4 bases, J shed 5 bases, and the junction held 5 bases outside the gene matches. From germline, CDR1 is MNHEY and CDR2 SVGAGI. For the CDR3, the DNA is TGTGCCAGCAGTTTCACAGGGGGCGCTGAGACCCAGTACTTC. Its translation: CASSFTGGAETQYF.

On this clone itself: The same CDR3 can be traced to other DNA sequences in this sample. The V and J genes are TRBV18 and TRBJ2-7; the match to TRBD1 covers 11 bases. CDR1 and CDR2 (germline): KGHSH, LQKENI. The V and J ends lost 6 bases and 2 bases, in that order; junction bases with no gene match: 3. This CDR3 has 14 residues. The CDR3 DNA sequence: TGTGCCAGCTCTCCGGGACAGGGGGCCTACGAGCAGTACTTC. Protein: CASSPGQGAYEQYF.

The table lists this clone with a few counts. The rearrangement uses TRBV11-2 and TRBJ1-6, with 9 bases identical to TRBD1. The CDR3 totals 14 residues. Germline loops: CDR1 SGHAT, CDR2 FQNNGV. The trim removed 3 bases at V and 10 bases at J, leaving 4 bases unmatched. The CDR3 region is CASSLGQGNSPLHF. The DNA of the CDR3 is TGTGCCAGCAGCTTGGGACAGGGCAACTCACCCCTCCACTTT. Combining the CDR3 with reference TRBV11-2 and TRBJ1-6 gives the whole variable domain EAGVAQSPRYKIIEKRQSVAFWCNPISGHATLYWYQQILGQGPKLLIQFQNNGVVDDSQLPKDRFSAERLKGVDSTLKIQPAKLEDSAVYLCASSLGQGNSPLHFGNGTRLTVT.

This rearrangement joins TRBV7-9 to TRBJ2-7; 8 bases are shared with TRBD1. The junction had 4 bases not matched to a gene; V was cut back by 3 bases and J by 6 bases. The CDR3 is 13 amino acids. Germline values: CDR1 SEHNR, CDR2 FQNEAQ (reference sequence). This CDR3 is CASSLDRDGEQYF. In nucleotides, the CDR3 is TGTGCCAGCAGCTTGGACAGGGACGGCGAGCAGTACTTC.

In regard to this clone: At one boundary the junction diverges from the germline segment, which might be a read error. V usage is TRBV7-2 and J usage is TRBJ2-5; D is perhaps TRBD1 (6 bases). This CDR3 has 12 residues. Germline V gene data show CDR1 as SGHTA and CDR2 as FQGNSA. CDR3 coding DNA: TGTGCCAGCACCCCCCCCGGGACAACCCTGTACTTC. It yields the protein CASTPPGTTLYF.

CDR3 in DNA: TGTGCCAGCAGCCCCGAACCTACTAGCGGGGGGGGCCAAGAGACCCAGTACTTC. Protein product: CASSPEPTSGGGQETQYF. The rearrangement links TRBV13 to TRBJ2-5, with 13 bases that match TRBD2. The CDR3 spans 18 residues. CDR1 is PRHDT and CDR2 is FYEKMQ in the germline V gene (reference sequence). The V gene end was trimmed by 5 bases and the J gene end by 1 base; junction bases not matched to a gene: 10. Together with reference TRBV13 and TRBJ2-5, the CDR3 gives the full variable domain: AAGVIQSPRHLIKEKRETATLKCYPIPRHDTVYWYQQGPGQDPQFLISFYEKMQSDKGSIPDRFSAQQFSDYHSELNMSSLELGDSALYFCASSPEPTSGGGQETQYFGPGTRLLVL.

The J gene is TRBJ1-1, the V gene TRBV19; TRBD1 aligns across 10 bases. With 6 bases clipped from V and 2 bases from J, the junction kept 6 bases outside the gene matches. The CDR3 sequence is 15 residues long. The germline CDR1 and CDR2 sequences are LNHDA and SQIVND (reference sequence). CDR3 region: CASRGQGSINTEAFF. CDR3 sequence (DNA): TGTGCCAGTAGGGGACAGGGGTCAATAAACACTGAAGCTTTCTTT.

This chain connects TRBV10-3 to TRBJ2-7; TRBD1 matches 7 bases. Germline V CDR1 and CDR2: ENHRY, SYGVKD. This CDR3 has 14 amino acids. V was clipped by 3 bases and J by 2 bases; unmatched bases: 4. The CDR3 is CAISDPTGAYEQYF. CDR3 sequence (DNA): TGTGCCATCAGTGACCCAACAGGGGCCTACGAGCAGTACTTC.

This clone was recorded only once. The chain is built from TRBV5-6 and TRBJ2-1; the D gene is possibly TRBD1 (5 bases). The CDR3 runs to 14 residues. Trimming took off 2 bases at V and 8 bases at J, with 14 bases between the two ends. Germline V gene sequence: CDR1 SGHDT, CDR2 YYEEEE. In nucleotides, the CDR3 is TGTGCCAGCAGCTTAGGGCAGGGTTATGATGAGCAGTTCTTC. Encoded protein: CASSLGQGYDEQFF.

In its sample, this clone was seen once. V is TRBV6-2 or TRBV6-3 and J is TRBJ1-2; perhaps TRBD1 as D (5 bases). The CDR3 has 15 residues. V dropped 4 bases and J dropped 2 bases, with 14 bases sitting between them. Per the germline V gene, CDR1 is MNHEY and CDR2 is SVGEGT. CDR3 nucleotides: TGTGCCAGCAGTTTTCTCCAGGGAGGCAACTATGGCTACACCTTC. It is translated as CASSFLQGGNYGYTF.

The CDR3 loop reads CASSFRDGRVGGYTF. CDR3 coding DNA: TGTGCCAGCAGTTTCCGGGACGGGAGAGTTGGTGGCTACACCTTC. The chain has TRBV28 and TRBJ1-2; weak D call: TRBD1 (5 bases). Germline V CDR1 and CDR2: MDHEN, SYDVKM. V lost 3 bases and J 7 bases, leaving 18 bases between the germline ends. This CDR3 is built from 15 residues.

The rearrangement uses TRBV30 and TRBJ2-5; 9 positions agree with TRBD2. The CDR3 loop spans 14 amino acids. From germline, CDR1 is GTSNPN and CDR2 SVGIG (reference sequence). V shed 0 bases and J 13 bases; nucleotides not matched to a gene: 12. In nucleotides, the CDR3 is TGTGCCTGGAGTGTAGGCGGGGGGGATAGAAGACCGTACTTC. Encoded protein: CAWSVGGGDRRPYF.

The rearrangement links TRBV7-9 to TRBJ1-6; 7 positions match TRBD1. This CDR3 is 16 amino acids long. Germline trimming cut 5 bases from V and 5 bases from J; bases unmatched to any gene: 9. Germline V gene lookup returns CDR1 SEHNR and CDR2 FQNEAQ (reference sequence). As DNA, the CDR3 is TGTGCCAGCAGCCTTCCCGCGACAGGGAATAATTCACCCCTCCACTTT. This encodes CASSLPATGNNSPLHF.

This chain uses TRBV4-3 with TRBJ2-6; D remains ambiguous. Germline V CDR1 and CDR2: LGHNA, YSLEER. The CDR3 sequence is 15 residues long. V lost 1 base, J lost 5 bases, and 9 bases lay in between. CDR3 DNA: TGCGCCAGCAGCCAAGCCTCAGGCTGGGCCAACGTCCTGACTTTC. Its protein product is CASSQASGWANVLTF.

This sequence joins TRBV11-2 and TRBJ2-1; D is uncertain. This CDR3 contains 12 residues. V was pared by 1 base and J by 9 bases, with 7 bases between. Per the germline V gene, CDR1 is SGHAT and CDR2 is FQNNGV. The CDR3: CASSLVSSEQFF. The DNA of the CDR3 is TGTGCCAGCAGCTTAGTTTCGTCTGAGCAGTTCTTC.